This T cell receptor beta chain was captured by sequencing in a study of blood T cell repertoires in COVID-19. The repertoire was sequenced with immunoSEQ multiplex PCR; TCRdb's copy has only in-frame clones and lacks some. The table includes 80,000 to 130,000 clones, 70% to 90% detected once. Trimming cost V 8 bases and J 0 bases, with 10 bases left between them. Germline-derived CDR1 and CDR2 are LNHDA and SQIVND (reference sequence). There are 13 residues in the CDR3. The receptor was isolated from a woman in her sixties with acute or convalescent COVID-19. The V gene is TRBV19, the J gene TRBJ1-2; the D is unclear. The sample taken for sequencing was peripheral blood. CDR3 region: CASSVATNYGYTF. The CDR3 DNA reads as TGTGCCAGTTCAGTAGCTACTAACTATGGCTACACCTTC.